These 31 T cell receptor beta chains originate from one sample sequenced in a study of cytomegalovirus exposure and HLA in healthy donors. Both 60 Vbeta primers and 13 Jbeta primers went into the PCR. Sequencing used immunoSEQ multiplex PCR; TCRdb keeps in-frame clones, though not all of them. The sample shows 150,000 to 200,000 clones, and around 0.79% sits with its ten largest clones. The source material was PBMCs. These receptor sequences come from a woman under 30 in good health and CMV-seropositive.

The J gene is TRBJ1-1, the V gene TRBV2; D gene ambiguous. Trimming removed 4 bases at V and 4 bases at J, with 16 bases between. The CDR3 is 15 amino acids. Germline V gives CDR1 SNHLY, CDR2 FYNNEI. For the CDR3, the DNA is TGTGCCAGCAGTGCCTACGGGGTGGAGAGCACTGAAGCTTTCTTT. Translated, it gives CASSAYGVESTEAFF.

V gene TRBV5-1 combines with J gene TRBJ2-7; tentative D call: TRBD2 (6 bases). In germline, CDR1 is SGHRS, CDR2 YFSETQ. Trimming removed 3 bases from V and 1 base from J, with 11 bases in between. The CDR3 is made up of 14 amino acids. The CDR3 DNA sequence: TGCGCCAGCAGCTATGACGCGGGGTCCTACGAGCAGTACTTC. This encodes CASSYDAGSYEQYF.

This chain uses TRBV6-5 with TRBJ2-7; no definite D call. Germline assignment: CDR1 MNHEY and CDR2 SVGAGI. The CDR3 length is 14 residues. Trimming shortened V by 1 base and J by 0 bases, and 7 bases separated the two germline ends. The CDR3 DNA reads TGTGCCAGCAGTTACTTCAGGCCCTCCTACGAGCAGTACTTC. Its translation is CASSYFRPSYEQYF.

The chain links TRBV2 to TRBJ1-1; D perhaps matches TRBD1 (5 bases). Per the germline V gene, CDR1 is SNHLY and CDR2 is FYNNEI. Deletions cut 4 bases from V and 1 base from J, with 16 bases between. There are 16 residues in the CDR3. The CDR3 reads CASSGRAGGGNTEAFF. CDR3 DNA sequence: TGTGCCAGCAGTGGGCGGGCAGGCGGGGGGAACACTGAAGCTTTCTTT.

Notes on this clone: This sample includes further DNA sequences coding for the same CDR3. The rearrangement joins TRBV29-1 to TRBJ2-3; tentative D call: TRBD1 (6 bases). The CDR3 consists of 11 residues. Trimming stripped 6 bases from V and 5 bases from J, with 9 bases between. Germline V gene lookup returns CDR1 SQVTM and CDR2 ANQGSEA. The CDR3 reads CSVGQRDTQYF. Here the CDR3 DNA reads TGCAGCGTCGGACAGAGAGATACGCAGTATTTT.

The V and J genes are TRBV29-1 and TRBJ1-3; a possible D gene is TRBD1 (6 bases). With 5 bases removed from V and 0 bases from J, the gap between germline ends came to 11 bases. Germline CDR1 and CDR2: SQVTM and ANQGSEA. This CDR3 spans 14 amino acids. The DNA for the CDR3 is TGCAGCGTTTCTGACAGGACCTCTGGAAACACCATATATTTT. It is translated as CSVSDRTSGNTIYF.

The rearrangement uses TRBV5-1 and TRBJ1-1, with D unresolved. CDR3 length equals 13 residues. V lost 4 bases and J lost 0, with 7 bases in between. Germline V CDR1 and CDR2: SGHRS, YFSETQ. CDR3 region: CASSQQLNTEAFF. The CDR3 coding sequence is TGCGCCAGCAGCCAACAGCTGAACACTGAAGCTTTCTTT.

Concerning this clone itself: An end of the junction does not agree with germline; a read error may underlie this. Additional DNA sequences in this sample encode the identical CDR3. The rearrangement links TRBV4-2 to TRBJ1-1; no firm D call. Germline V lookup: CDR1 LGHNA, CDR2 YNFKEQ. The CDR3 runs to 15 residues. The CDR3 loop reads CASSQEFRAVTEAFF. CDR3 nucleotide sequence: TGTGCCAGCAGCCAAGAGTTTAGAGCTGTCACTGAGGCTTTCTTT.

The chain employs TRBV2 and TRBJ1-2; a weak D match, TRBD1 (5 bases). The germline CDR1 and CDR2 sequences are SNHLY and FYNNEI. Trimming left V 9 bases short and J 5 bases short, with 19 bases between. CDR3 length equals 14 residues. CDR3 protein: CASVPGFEGYGYTF. The CDR3 nucleotides are TGTGCCAGTGTCCCAGGGTTCGAAGGGTATGGCTACACCTTC.

The J gene is TRBJ1-6, the V gene TRBV9; maybe TRBD1 (5 bases). The CDR3 spans 15 residues. Germline assignment: CDR1 SGDLS and CDR2 YYNGEE. V dropped 0 bases and J dropped 9 bases, with 13 bases sitting between them. DNA for the CDR3: TGTGCCAGCAGCGTAGGCGGCAGGGTAGGTTCACCCCTCCACTTT. Protein: CASSVGGRVGSPLHF.

The chain joins TRBV4-3 to TRBJ2-5; D might be TRBD1 (5 bases). Per the germline V gene, CDR1 is LGHNA and CDR2 is YSLEER. The CDR3 spans 13 residues. V was pared by 3 bases and J by 5 bases, with 10 bases between. The CDR3 DNA reads TGCGCCAGCAGCCAGGGGCCCGGGGAGACCCAGTACTTC. Encoded protein: CASSQGPGETQYF.

The chain is built from TRBV6-1 and TRBJ2-7; weak D call: TRBD2 (6 bases). CDR1 and CDR2 (germline): MNHNS, SASEGT. The V end was cut by 6 bases, the J end by 5 bases, with 17 bases between. This CDR3 is 14 amino acids long. The CDR3, as DNA: TGTGCCAGCAGGGGGGACTTGCGGGACGACGAGCAGTACTTC. Translation gives CASRGDLRDDEQYF.

This chain connects TRBV7-6 to TRBJ1-5, with a tentative D call TRBD1 (5 bases). The V gene's germline CDR1 is SGHVS and CDR2 FNYEAQ. Trimming pared 1 base from V and 2 bases from J, leaving 12 bases between. This CDR3 comprises 16 residues. CDR3 in amino acids: CASSLGAGGGNQPQHF. Here the CDR3 DNA reads TGTGCCAGCAGCTTAGGAGCCGGGGGAGGCAATCAGCCCCAGCATTTT.

DNA of the CDR3: TGTGCCATCAGTGAGGCAGGCCAGGGTATCTTCTTCACTGAAGCTTTCTTT. It translates to CAISEAGQGIFFTEAFF. The chain couples TRBV10-3 to TRBJ1-1; D perhaps matches TRBD1 (5 bases). V was clipped by 2 bases and J by 4 bases, with 20 bases between them. The germline V gene encodes CDR1 ENHRY and CDR2 SYGVKD. The CDR3 is 17 residues long.

This chain connects TRBV6-1 to TRBJ2-7, with 9 nucleotides matching TRBD1. CDR3 size: 15 residues. V dropped 6 bases and J dropped 4; count of bases not matched to a gene: 10. In germline, CDR1 is MNHNS, CDR2 SASEGT. The CDR3 sequence: CASRSSGTGIYEQYF. The DNA of the CDR3 is TGTGCCAGCAGATCGTCCGGGACAGGGATATACGAGCAGTACTTC.

CDR3: CASSPRLAREQYF. The CDR3 coding sequence is TGCGCCAGCAGCCCGCGTCTCGCTAGGGAGCAGTACTTC. The genes are TRBV5-1 and TRBJ2-7; no clear D gene. The CDR3 loop spans 13 amino acids. V shed 4 bases and J shed 7 bases, with 15 bases lying between them. Germline values: CDR1 SGHRS, CDR2 YFSETQ.

This chain joins TRBV4-3 and TRBJ1-5; D possibly corresponds to TRBD1 (5 bases). This CDR3 has 15 amino acids. Germline values: CDR1 LGHNA, CDR2 YSLEER. V lost 0 bases, J lost 5 bases, and 11 bases lay in between. The CDR3 DNA is TGCGCCAGCAGCCAAGATGGGGGACTAGATCAGCCCCAGCATTTT. Protein: CASSQDGGLDQPQHF.

The genes are TRBV6-6 and TRBJ1-3, with D tentatively TRBD1 (5 bases). The CDR3 runs 14 residues. V dropped 2 bases and J dropped 3 bases, with 8 bases sitting between them. Germline loops: CDR1 MNHNY, CDR2 SVGAGI (reference sequence). CDR3 in amino acids: CASSYGAGGNTIYF. The CDR3, as DNA: TGTGCCAGCAGTTACGGGGCAGGTGGAAACACCATATATTTT.

V usage is TRBV4-1 and J usage is TRBJ1-3, with D possibly TRBD1 on 5 matching bases. Trimming cost V 0 bases and J 4 bases, with 31 bases left between them. Germline V CDR1 and CDR2: MGHRA, YSYEKL. The CDR3 has 22 residues. CDR3 amino acids: CASSQDTLRSRSPRGSGNTIYF. The CDR3 bases are TGCGCCAGCAGCCAAGATACCCTGAGATCAAGGTCCCCTAGGGGCAGCGGAAACACCATATATTTT.

In the case of this clone: This sample includes further DNA sequences coding for the same CDR3. The CDR3 is CASSPGGLNTEAFF. The CDR3 coding sequence is TGCGCCAGCAGCCCGGGAGGGTTGAACACTGAAGCTTTCTTT. The chain links TRBV5-1 to TRBJ1-1, with D uncertain. This CDR3 contains 14 residues. The V gene lost 4 bases and the J gene lost 0 bases, with 10 bases spanning the gap. Germline CDR1 SGHRS, CDR2 YFSETQ.

The V and J genes are TRBV15 and TRBJ2-5; D is unclear. Germline V gives CDR1 LNHNV, CDR2 YYDKDF (reference sequence). There are 14 residues in the CDR3. Trimming stripped 0 bases from V and 3 bases from J, with 8 bases between. This chain's CDR3 is CATSRDYREETQYF. The CDR3 DNA sequence: TGTGCCACCAGCAGAGATTATAGAGAAGAGACCCAGTACTTC.

The chain employs TRBV7-9 and TRBJ2-1; TRBD2 matches 7 bases. CDR1 and CDR2 from the germline V gene are SEHNR and FQNEAQ (reference sequence). The junction had 9 bases not matched to a gene; V was cut back by 3 bases and J by 1 base. The CDR3 covers 17 residues. The CDR3 is CASSFNLRRESYNEQFF. CDR3 in DNA: TGTGCCAGCAGCTTTAACCTCAGGCGGGAGTCCTACAATGAGCAGTTCTTC.

In DNA, the CDR3 is TGTGCCAGCAGTCTTAGCGGGAGAGGGACAGATACGCAGTATTTT. Amino acid sequence: CASSLSGRGTDTQYF. The chain combines TRBV6-5 with TRBJ2-3; the match to TRBD2 covers 9 bases. The germline CDR1 and CDR2 sequences are MNHEY and SVGAGI. CDR3 size: 15 residues. Trimming at V came to 5 bases and at J to 3 bases, leaving 6 bases not matched to a gene.

The gene calls are TRBV27 and TRBJ1-4; maybe TRBD1 (5 bases). Trimming removed 6 bases from V and 0 bases from J, with 17 bases in between. The CDR3 runs to 17 residues. The germline V gene encodes CDR1 MNHEY and CDR2 SMNVEV (reference sequence). The DNA of the CDR3 is TGTGCCAGCAGCTTAAATGCAGGGAATCCAACTAATGAAAAACTGTTTTTT. Its protein product is CASSLNAGNPTNEKLFF.

V and J are TRBV7-2 and TRBJ2-7; D may be TRBD1 (6 bases). The CDR3 is made up of 15 amino acids. CDR1 is SGHTA, CDR2 FQGNSA, per germline. Trimming pared 5 bases from V and 3 bases from J, leaving 17 bases between. CDR3 in amino acids: CASSNLRGGNYEQYF. Here the CDR3 DNA reads TGTGCCAGCAGCAATCTTCGAGGGGGAAACTACGAGCAGTACTTC.

This rearrangement joins TRBV10-3 to TRBJ2-1; possibly TRBD2 for D (6 bases). The V gene lost 4 bases and the J gene lost 4 bases, with 20 bases spanning the gap. Germline V CDR1 and CDR2: ENHRY, SYGVKD. The CDR3 spans 17 residues. The DNA of the CDR3 is TGTGCCATCAGTGTAGGCAGCCAAATGGGAGGTTACAATGAGCAGTTCTTC. It is translated as CAISVGSQMGGYNEQFF.

The chain joins TRBV27 to TRBJ2-7; 7 nucleotides line up with TRBD1. Trimming took 6 bases from V and 3 from J; bases not matched to a gene: 2. The CDR3 is 12 amino acids. The germline V gene encodes CDR1 MNHEY and CDR2 SMNVEV (reference sequence). CDR3 nucleotides: TGTGCCAGCAGCCCAGGGGGCTACGAGCAGTACTTC. This sequence encodes CASSPGGYEQYF.

About this clone: At the DNA level, this CDR3 is encoded by other sequences in the same sample as well. CDR3 nucleotide sequence: TGTGCCAGCAGCCCGGGACTAGCGGGAGGGCCGGAAGAGACCCAGTACTTC. This gives the protein CASSPGLAGGPEETQYF. The V and J genes are TRBV5-4 and TRBJ2-5; 16 nucleotides align to TRBD2. CDR1 is SGHNT, CDR2 YYREEE, per germline (reference sequence). The CDR3 extends over 17 amino acids. V lost 4 bases, J lost 3 bases, and 6 bases stayed unmatched.

The chain recombines TRBV7-8 with TRBJ2-5, with a possible D match to TRBD1 (6 bases). V gave up 4 bases and J gave up 3 bases, with 18 bases separating them. The CDR3 runs 16 residues. CDR1 is SGHVS and CDR2 is FQNEAQ in the germline V gene. The CDR3 loop is CASSSVRTDSKETQYF. CDR3 sequence (DNA): TGTGCCAGCAGCTCGGTTCGGACAGATTCTAAAGAGACCCAGTACTTC. The full variable domain, in which reference TRBV7-8 and TRBJ2-5 provide the parts outside the CDR3, is GAGVSQSPRYKVAKRGQDVALRCDPISGHVSLFWYQQALGQGPEFLTYFQNEAQLDKSGLPSDRFFAERPEGSVSTLKIQRTQQEDSAVYLCASSSVRTDSKETQYFGPGTRLLVL.

The rearrangement links TRBV5-1 to TRBJ2-2; possible D gene TRBD1, 6 bases. This CDR3 region has 15 residues. The ends were cut back, 0 bases at V and 7 bases at J, with 13 bases in the middle. Germline V CDR1 and CDR2: SGHRS, YFSETQ. CDR3 sequence reads: CASSLDRDGGGELFF. For the CDR3, the DNA is TGCGCCAGCAGCTTGGACAGGGACGGTGGCGGGGAGCTGTTTTTT.

The rearrangement uses TRBV4-1 and TRBJ1-5; D is ambiguous. Per the germline V gene, CDR1 is MGHRA and CDR2 is YSYEKL. V lost 1 base and J 0 bases, leaving 7 bases between the germline ends. This CDR3 has 15 amino acids. The CDR3 DNA sequence: TGCGCCAGCAGCCAAGTCTACGCTAGCAATCAGCCCCAGCATTTT. The encoded protein is CASSQVYASNQPQHF.